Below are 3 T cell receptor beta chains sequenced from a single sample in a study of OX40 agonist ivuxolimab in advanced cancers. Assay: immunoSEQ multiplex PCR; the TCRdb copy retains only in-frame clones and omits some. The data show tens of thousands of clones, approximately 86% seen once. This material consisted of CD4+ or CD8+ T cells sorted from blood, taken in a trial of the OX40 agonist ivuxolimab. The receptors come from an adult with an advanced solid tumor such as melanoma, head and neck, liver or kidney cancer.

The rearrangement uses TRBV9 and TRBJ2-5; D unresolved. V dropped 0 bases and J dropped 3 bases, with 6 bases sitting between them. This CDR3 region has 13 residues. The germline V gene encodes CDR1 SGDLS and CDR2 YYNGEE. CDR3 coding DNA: TGTGCCAGCAGCGTAGTTGGAGAAGAGACCCAGTACTTC. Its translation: CASSVVGEETQYF.

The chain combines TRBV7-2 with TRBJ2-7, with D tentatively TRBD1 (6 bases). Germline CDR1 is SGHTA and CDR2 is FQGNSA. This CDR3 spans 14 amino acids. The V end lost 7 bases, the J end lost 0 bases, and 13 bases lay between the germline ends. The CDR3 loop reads CASTDRSRSYEQYF. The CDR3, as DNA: TGTGCCAGCACCGACAGGAGTCGCTCCTACGAGCAGTACTTC.

CDR3 in DNA: TGTGCCAGTAGTAAGGAAAAGGATCAGCCCCAGCATTTT. It codes for CASSKEKDQPQHF. The chain carries TRBV19 and TRBJ1-5; D is uncertain. CDR3 length equals 13 residues. Germline-derived CDR1 and CDR2 are LNHDA and SQIVND (reference sequence). V lost 4 bases, J lost 5 bases, and 9 bases lay in between. The whole variable domain, remainder taken from reference TRBV19 and TRBJ1-5, is DGGITQSPKYLFRKEGQNVTLSCEQNLNHDAMYWYRQDPGQGLRLIYYSQIVNDFQKGDIAEGYSVSREKKESFPLTVTSAQKNPTAFYLCASSKEKDQPQHFGDGTRLSIL.